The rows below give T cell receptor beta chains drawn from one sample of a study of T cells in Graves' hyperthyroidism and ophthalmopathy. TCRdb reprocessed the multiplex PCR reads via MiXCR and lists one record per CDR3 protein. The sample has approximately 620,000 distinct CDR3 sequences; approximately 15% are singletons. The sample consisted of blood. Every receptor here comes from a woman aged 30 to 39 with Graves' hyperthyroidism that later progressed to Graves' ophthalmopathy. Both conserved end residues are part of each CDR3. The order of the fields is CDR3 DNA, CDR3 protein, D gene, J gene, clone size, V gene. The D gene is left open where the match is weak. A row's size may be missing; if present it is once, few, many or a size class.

DNA: TGTGCCAGCAGCCCCCCACTAGCGGGAGGGGGGGATACGCAGTATTTT
CDR3: CASSPPLAGGGDTQYF
D: TRBD2
J: TRBJ2-3
size: once
V: TRBV4-2

DNA: TGTGCCAGCAGTGAAGTAAAGGGGGCGGCGGAGACCCAGTACTTC
CDR3: CASSEVKGAAETQYF
D: TRBD1
J: TRBJ2-5
size: many
V: TRBV2

DNA: TGTGCCAGCAGCTTGGGAATTATGACAGGGGACTTGGGTTCACCCCTCCACTTT
CDR3: CASSLGIMTGDLGSPLHF
D: TRBD1
J: TRBJ1-6
size: few
V: TRBV5-6

DNA: TGTGCCAGCAGCTTCCTAACAGGGGCCCCTGGCTACACCTTC
CDR3: CASSFLTGAPGYTF
D: TRBD1
J: TRBJ1-2
size: many
V: TRBV7-9

DNA: TGTGCCAGCAGCTCCGCTCACGGAGTGGGTGTCAATGAGCAGTTCTTC
CDR3: CASSSAHGVGVNEQFF
D: -
J: TRBJ2-1
size: many
V: TRBV5-5

DNA: TGTGCCAGCAGTTACGCCAGGGGAAGCACTGAAGCTTTCTTT
CDR3: CASSYARGSTEAFF
D: -
J: TRBJ1-1
size: -
V: TRBV6-5

DNA: TGTGGTTCGGGAGGGCCTCACGGGGAGCTGTTTTTT
CDR3: CGSGGPHGELFF
D: TRBD2
J: TRBJ2-2
size: many
V: TRBV11-2

DNA: TGTGCCAGCAGTTTCGGGGGGCATGGCTACACCTTC
CDR3: CASSFGGHGYTF
D: -
J: TRBJ1-2
size: many
V: TRBV12-3/TRBV12-4

DNA: TGTGCCACCAGTGTTGACGGGGACAACACCGGGGAGCTGTTTTTT
CDR3: CATSVDGDNTGELFF
D: -
J: TRBJ2-2
size: -
V: TRBV24-1

DNA: TGTGCCAGCACACCCCTTGAGGGGAACTATGGCTACACCTTC
CDR3: CASTPLEGNYGYTF
D: -
J: TRBJ1-2
size: many
V: TRBV6-1

DNA: TGTGCCTGGAGGGAGAGGGGGGGGTCCTACGAGCAGTACTTC
CDR3: CAWRERGGSYEQYF
D: -
J: TRBJ2-7
size: many
V: TRBV30

DNA: TGTGCCAGCAGTCGCCTACTAGCGGGAGCCCTCGAGCAGTACTTC
CDR3: CASSRLLAGALEQYF
D: TRBD2
J: TRBJ2-7
size: -
V: TRBV7-2

DNA: TGTGCCAGCAGTTTTGCGGCTGGAAACACCATATATTTT
CDR3: CASSFAAGNTIYF
D: -
J: TRBJ1-3
size: -
V: TRBV27

DNA: TGTGCCACCAGCATAGATACTTTAGCGGGAGCGCCGCAAGATACGCAGTATTTT
CDR3: CATSIDTLAGAPQDTQYF
D: TRBD2
J: TRBJ2-3
size: few
V: TRBV15

DNA: TGTGCCTTCCACACAGGGGGGGCAGATACGCAGTATTTT
CDR3: CAFHTGGADTQYF
D: -
J: TRBJ2-3
size: -
V: TRBV30

DNA: TGTGCCAGTAGTATTCCGGACAGCCCCTTCGGCAATCAGCCCCAGCATTTT
CDR3: CASSIPDSPFGNQPQHF
D: -
J: TRBJ1-5
size: -
V: TRBV19

DNA: TGTGCCAGCAGCGTAGGTGGGACAGGGATTGAGCAGTACTTC
CDR3: CASSVGGTGIEQYF
D: TRBD1
J: TRBJ2-7
size: many
V: TRBV9

DNA: TGTGCCAGCAGCTTAACTACCCCGGGGTCCACCGGGGAGCTGTTTTTT
CDR3: CASSLTTPGSTGELFF
D: -
J: TRBJ2-2
size: few
V: TRBV7-3

DNA: TGTGCCAGCAGTTCTATAAACACTGAAGCTTTCTTT
CDR3: CASSSINTEAFF
D: -
J: TRBJ1-1
size: -
V: TRBV6-1

DNA: TGTGCCAGCAGCCTCCCCCCTATCAATGAGCAGTTCTTC
CDR3: CASSLPPINEQFF
D: -
J: TRBJ2-1
size: -
V: TRBV3-1

DNA: TGTGCCAGCAGTTCGGCGGGAGTCCGCGAGCAGTACTTC
CDR3: CASSSAGVREQYF
D: TRBD2
J: TRBJ2-7
size: many
V: TRBV6-2/TRBV6-3

DNA: TGTGCCAGTAGTATAGCGGCGACATTCCTTGTGAACACCGGGGAGCTGTTTTTT
CDR3: CASSIAATFLVNTGELFF
D: -
J: TRBJ2-2
size: -
V: TRBV19

DNA: TGTGCCAGCCCTAGTACTATCGGGAACACTGAAGCTTTCTTT
CDR3: CASPSTIGNTEAFF
D: -
J: TRBJ1-1
size: many
V: TRBV6-1

DNA: TGTGCCAGCAGTTACGGTCCTAGCGGAAACTTCTACAATGAGCAGTTCTTC
CDR3: CASSYGPSGNFYNEQFF
D: TRBD2
J: TRBJ2-1
size: many
V: TRBV6-2/TRBV6-3

DNA: TGTGCCAGCAGCCCCCGGGACACCAATGAGCAGTTCTTC
CDR3: CASSPRDTNEQFF
D: -
J: TRBJ2-1
size: few
V: TRBV28

DNA: TGTGCCAGCAGTGTATCCGGGACTAGTGCGAACATTCAGTACTTC
CDR3: CASSVSGTSANIQYF
D: TRBD2
J: TRBJ2-4
size: many
V: TRBV6-1

DNA: TGCAGTGTCCCGACCACAGATACGCAGTATTTT
CDR3: CSVPTTDTQYF
D: -
J: TRBJ2-3
size: -
V: TRBV20-1

DNA: TGTGCCAGTAGTATGGGACAGGGCTACCAAGAGACCCAGTACTTC
CDR3: CASSMGQGYQETQYF
D: TRBD1
J: TRBJ2-5
size: many
V: TRBV19

DNA: TGTGCCAGTAGTACAGGTCCCGCCGGAGCTTTCTTT
CDR3: CASSTGPAGAFF
D: -
J: TRBJ1-1
size: few
V: TRBV19

DNA: TGTGCCAGCAGTTACTCAAGGGAGCAGTTCTTC
CDR3: CASSYSREQFF
D: -
J: TRBJ2-1
size: -
V: TRBV6-2/TRBV6-3

DNA: TGTGCCAGCAGTTTAGGGGACAGCCTGGGGGAGACCCAGTACTTC
CDR3: CASSLGDSLGETQYF
D: TRBD1
J: TRBJ2-5
size: -
V: TRBV27

DNA: TGCGCCAGCAGCATAGACAGAGCTACCGGGGAGCTGTTTTTT
CDR3: CASSIDRATGELFF
D: -
J: TRBJ2-2
size: many
V: TRBV5-1

DNA: TGTGCCAGTATAGGTCAGACGGGTAATCAGCCCCAGCATTTT
CDR3: CASIGQTGNQPQHF
D: -
J: TRBJ1-5
size: -
V: TRBV19

DNA: TGTGCCTGGACGAACGGGGCTAGCGGGAGAACAGATACGCAGTATTTT
CDR3: CAWTNGASGRTDTQYF
D: TRBD2
J: TRBJ2-3
size: many
V: TRBV30

DNA: TGTGCCAGCAGTTACGCAGGTTACTCCTACGAGCAGTACTTC
CDR3: CASSYAGYSYEQYF
D: -
J: TRBJ2-7
size: few
V: TRBV6-5

DNA: TGCGCCAGCAGCCAACAGGCGGGCAACTCACTCATAAACAATGAGCAGTTCTTC
CDR3: CASSQQAGNSLINNEQFF
D: -
J: TRBJ2-1
size: -
V: TRBV4-1

DNA: TGTGCTAGTGGCCTCCCGGGGTCAGGTTATTACGAGCAGTACTTC
CDR3: CASGLPGSGYYEQYF
D: -
J: TRBJ2-7
size: many
V: TRBV12-5

DNA: TGCGCCAGCCACCCCCCGACTAGCGGGCACAATGAGCAGTTCTTC
CDR3: CASHPPTSGHNEQFF
D: TRBD2
J: TRBJ2-1
size: many
V: TRBV10-2

DNA: TGTGCCAGCAGCCAGGACCGGAGGGATACGCAGTATTTT
CDR3: CASSQDRRDTQYF
D: -
J: TRBJ2-3
size: many
V: TRBV7-2

DNA: TGCGCCAGCAGCCGAACCGCCTCCTACGCGGACCGCTACGAGCAGTACTTC
CDR3: CASSRTASYADRYEQYF
D: -
J: TRBJ2-7
size: many
V: TRBV5-1

DNA: TGCAGTGCTAGAGACCTAGCGGGAGTTTCAGAGACCCAGTACTTC
CDR3: CSARDLAGVSETQYF
D: TRBD2
J: TRBJ2-5
size: many
V: TRBV20-1

DNA: TGTGCCAGCAGCTCCGCTGGGGTAGCGGGAGGCAAAAATGAGCAGTTCTTC
CDR3: CASSSAGVAGGKNEQFF
D: TRBD2
J: TRBJ2-1
size: many
V: TRBV11-2

DNA: TGTGCCAGCAGTGCATTTCGGGAGCAGTTCTTC
CDR3: CASSAFREQFF
D: -
J: TRBJ2-1
size: many
V: TRBV2

DNA: TGCAGTGCCCAAGGAGGCTGGGCAGATACGCAGTATTTT
CDR3: CSAQGGWADTQYF
D: -
J: TRBJ2-3
size: many
V: TRBV20-1

DNA: TGTGCCAGCAGTGACCCCCACACTAGCGTCGGGCAGTACTTC
CDR3: CASSDPHTSVGQYF
D: TRBD2
J: TRBJ2-7
size: many
V: TRBV2

DNA: TGCAGCGAACTGGGGTGGGCGGGGGAGACCCAGTACTTC
CDR3: CSELGWAGETQYF
D: -
J: TRBJ2-5
size: many
V: TRBV29-1

DNA: TGTGCCAGCGGACGTGGGTTGGGAGAGACCCAGTACTTC
CDR3: CASGRGLGETQYF
D: -
J: TRBJ2-5
size: many
V: TRBV27